There are many counts of the clone carrying this T cell receptor beta chain. What it recognizes is unknown. RNA transcripts provided the source from which TCR beta CDR3 regions were amplified. During a first-round RT-PCR of the TCR CDR3, the HTBI primer set was used. TCRdb recomputed calls from the multiplex PCR reads with MiXCR, one row per CDR3 protein. The repertoire holds hundreds of thousands of distinct CDR3 sequences, about 45% seen once, with under 8.5% in the top ten. The study excluded patients with uncontrolled infection, other autoimmune disease, pregnancy or lactation. J lost 6 bases, V lost 3 bases, and 9 bases had no gene match. This CDR3 spans 15 amino acids. Germline values: CDR1 SGDLS, CDR2 YYNGEE. These data originate in a study of T cells in Graves' hyperthyroidism and ophthalmopathy. Notes on the study in general: The model predicted ophthalmopathy a median approximately seven months before onset. Blood shared most expanded thyroid clonotypes above 0.001.

The V and J genes are TRBV9 and TRBJ1-2; 9 nucleotides agree with TRBD1. Sequencing was done on a sample of peripheral blood or thyroid tissue (not recorded which). This clonotype was obtained from an adult man with Graves' disease, either hyperthyroidism or ophthalmopathy (not recorded which). CDR3 DNA: TGTGCCAGCAGCGCGTACAACCGGGACAGGGATGGCTACACCTTC. It is translated as CASSAYNRDRDGYTF.